The next 26 T cell receptor beta chains were all read from a single sample in a study of control samples from healthy donors and cancer patients. The data were produced by immunoSEQ multiplex PCR, yet TCRdb's version contains in-frame clones alone and is incomplete. Seen here are 150,000 to 180,000 clones, approximately 96% observed once, and the top ten hold approximately 6%. The specimen was blood. Source of these receptors: a man between 40 and 49 years old in good health.

This rearrangement joins TRBV28 to TRBJ2-2; D possibly corresponds to TRBD2 (7 bases). Germline CDR1 reads MDHEN; CDR2 reads SYDVKM. The CDR3 length is 16 residues. Trimming removed 8 bases from V and 0 bases from J, with 16 bases in between. The CDR3 bases are TGTGCCAGCCTGCGGGGGCAGTTCGCGAACACCGGGGAGCTGTTTTTT. This translates into CASLRGQFANTGELFF.

This clone came up once. The chain carries TRBV4-2 and TRBJ1-2; no definite D call. The germline CDR1 and CDR2 sequences are LGHNA and YNFKEQ. The CDR3 sequence is 17 residues long. Trimming pared 0 bases from V and 2 bases from J, leaving 16 bases between. This CDR3 reads CASSQDEEGSVNYGYTF. CDR3 DNA sequence: TGTGCCAGCAGCCAAGATGAGGAGGGATCGGTAAACTATGGCTACACCTTC.

The chain combines TRBV5-1 with TRBJ2-3; 11 bases line up with TRBD2. Trimming removed 7 bases from V and 4 bases from J; junction bases left unmatched: 8. Per the germline V gene, CDR1 is SGHRS and CDR2 is YFSETQ. The CDR3 is 15 residues long. The CDR3 protein is CASGNSGGAPDTQYF. In DNA, the CDR3 is TGCGCCAGCGGAAATAGCGGGGGGGCGCCAGATACGCAGTATTTT.

The V call is TRBV3-1 (or the pseudogene TRBV3-2), the J call TRBJ1-2, with D tentatively TRBD1 (6 bases). The CDR3 consists of 15 residues. Germline V lookup: CDR1 LGHDT, CDR2 YNNKEL (reference sequence). Between the trimmed V and J ends, which lost 2 bases and 3 bases, there was a span of 13 bases. The CDR3: CASSQMGAVDYGYTF. The CDR3 bases are TGTGCCAGCAGCCAAATGGGGGCAGTCGACTATGGCTACACCTTC.

J is TRBJ2-3 and V is TRBV5-8; D gene uncertain. V was clipped by 4 bases and J by 2 bases, with 14 bases between them. In germline, CDR1 is SGHTS, CDR2 YDEGEE. CDR3 size: 15 residues. The CDR3 DNA is TGTGCCAGCAGCCTGGCGTCAGAGACCACAGATACGCAGTATTTT. Protein sequence: CASSLASETTDTQYF.

V and J are TRBV6-1 and TRBJ1-5; D uncertain. This CDR3 is 17 amino acids long. Germline CDR1 is MNHNS and CDR2 is SASEGT. The ends were cut back, 0 bases at V and 5 bases at J, with 17 bases in the middle. CDR3: CASSEARNSRTYQPQHF. The CDR3 DNA sequence: TGTGCCAGCAGTGAAGCGCGGAACAGCCGAACCTATCAGCCCCAGCATTTT.

The V and J genes are TRBV28 and TRBJ1-2; 11 bases are shared with TRBD1. The CDR3 extends over 14 amino acids. V was clipped by 6 bases and J by 8 bases; unmatched bases: 8. Germline values: CDR1 MDHEN, CDR2 SYDVKM. CDR3 bases: TGTGCCAGCAGCTCGGGACAGGGGGTCTGGGGCTACACCTTC. This gives the protein CASSSGQGVWGYTF.

V usage is TRBV11-3 and J usage is TRBJ2-5; possibly TRBD2 for D (6 bases). Trimming stripped 5 bases from V and 3 bases from J, with 10 bases between. The V gene's germline CDR1 is SGHNT and CDR2 YENEEA. This CDR3 has 13 amino acids. In nucleotides, the CDR3 is TGTGCCAGCAGCCGCCGGGAGAAAGAGACCCAGTACTTC. It specifies CASSRREKETQYF. The full variable domain, its missing parts supplied by reference TRBV11-3 and TRBJ2-5, is EAGVVQSPRYKIIEKKQPVAFWCNPISGHNTLYWYLQNLGQGPELLIRYENEEAVDDSQLPKDRFSAERLKGVDSTLKIQPAELGDSAVYLCASSRREKETQYFGPGTRLLVL.

The chain is built from TRBV5-6 and TRBJ2-3; D is ambiguous. Trimming pared 2 bases from V and 2 bases from J, leaving 12 bases between. Germline V lookup: CDR1 SGHDT, CDR2 YYEEEE. The CDR3 runs to 15 residues. Written as DNA, the CDR3 is TGTGCCAGCAGCTTCTTCGCAGAATACACAGATACGCAGTATTTT. This sequence encodes CASSFFAEYTDTQYF.

This clone appeared a few times. The chain carries TRBV19 and TRBJ1-2, with no clear D. The CDR3 is made up of 16 amino acids. V lost 8 bases, J lost 4 bases, and 23 bases lay in between. In germline, CDR1 is LNHDA, CDR2 SQIVND (reference sequence). CDR3 protein: CASLTSRGKGSYGYTF. The CDR3, as DNA: TGTGCCAGTCTCACCTCCCGGGGAAAAGGTAGCTATGGCTACACCTTC.

The V call is TRBV15, the J call TRBJ1-5, with D hard to call. There are 14 residues in the CDR3. Trimming removed 5 bases at V and 0 bases at J, with 8 bases between. Germline V gene data show CDR1 as LNHNV and CDR2 as YYDKDF (reference sequence). CDR3 bases: TGTGCCACCAGCGGTGGATATAGCAATCAGCCCCAGCATTTT. Encoded protein: CATSGGYSNQPQHF. Combining the CDR3 with reference TRBV15 and TRBJ1-5 gives the whole variable domain DAMVIQNPRYQVTQFGKPVTLSCSQTLNHNVMYWYQQKSSQAPKLLFHYYDKDFNNEADTPDNFQSRRPNTSFCFLDIRSPGLGDTAMYLCATSGGYSNQPQHFGDGTRLSIL.

The gene calls are TRBV5-4 and TRBJ2-2; 9 nucleotides match TRBD2. The CDR3 has 18 amino acids. J lost 6 bases, V lost 1 base, and 13 bases had no gene match. CDR1 and CDR2 from the germline V gene are SGHNT and YYREEE (reference sequence). CDR3 in amino acids: CASSLKVSGGFRAGELFF. As DNA, the CDR3 is TGTGCCAGCAGCTTGAAAGTTAGCGGGGGATTTAGGGCCGGGGAGCTGTTTTTT. The whole variable domain, remainder taken from reference TRBV5-4 and TRBJ2-2, is ETGVTQSPTHLIKTRGQQVTLRCSSQSGHNTVSWYQQALGQGPQFIFQYYREEENGRGNFPPRFSGLQFPNYSSELNVNALELDDSALYLCASSLKVSGGFRAGELFFGEGSRLTVL.

The chain employs TRBV7-2 and TRBJ2-2, with D unclear. Trimming shortened V by 5 bases and J by 2 bases, and 21 bases separated the two germline ends. The CDR3 is 18 residues long. Germline lookup yields CDR1 SGHTA and CDR2 FQGNSA. The CDR3 DNA reads TGTGCCAGCAGCGAACGTCCAATGGCCCGGGCAAACACCGGGGAGCTGTTTTTT. This encodes CASSERPMARANTGELFF.

The chain recombines TRBV6-5 with TRBJ2-1; D possibly corresponds to TRBD2 (5 bases). The CDR3 length is 15 residues. V gave up 5 bases and J gave up 9 bases, with 20 bases separating them. Germline CDR1 MNHEY, CDR2 SVGAGI. The CDR3 region has the DNA TGTGCCAGCAGTACCGGGAAAACTATAAAGGGTGAGCAGTTCTTC. Its translation is CASSTGKTIKGEQFF.

The gene calls are TRBV7-2 and TRBJ2-5; TRBD1 matches 8 bases. This CDR3 comprises 14 residues. Germline CDR1 and CDR2: SGHTA and FQGNSA. V lost 2 bases, J lost 4 bases, and 3 bases stayed unmatched. Written as DNA, the CDR3 is TGTGCCAGCAGCTTAATTGGACAGGGAGAGACCCAGTACTTC. Its protein is CASSLIGQGETQYF.

J is TRBJ2-7 and V is TRBV5-1; 8 nucleotides line up with TRBD1. The CDR3 loop spans 13 amino acids. The germline gives CDR1 SGHRS, CDR2 YFSETQ. The V and J ends lost 2 bases and 3 bases, in that order; junction bases with no gene match: 1. The CDR3 nucleotides read TGCGCCAGCAGCTTTGGGACAGGCTACGAGCAGTACTTC. Translated: CASSFGTGYEQYF.

The chain carries TRBV6-5 and TRBJ1-4; TRBD1 matches at 9 bases. V dropped 0 bases and J dropped 7; count of bases not matched to a gene: 6. This CDR3 is 16 amino acids long. Looked up from germline, CDR1 is MNHEY and CDR2 is SVGAGI. CDR3 coding DNA: TGTGCCAGCAGTTACTCGAAGGGACAGGGTGGTGAAAAACTGTTTTTT. It translates to CASSYSKGQGGEKLFF.

The chain is built from TRBV5-1 and TRBJ1-6; 7 bases align to TRBD1. Trimming cost V 1 base and J 5 bases; bases outside gene matches: 3. Per the germline V gene, CDR1 is SGHRS and CDR2 is YFSETQ. The CDR3 spans 15 residues. This CDR3 is CASSLTGVDNSPLHF. In nucleotides, the CDR3 is TGCGCCAGCAGCTTGACAGGGGTGGATAATTCACCCCTCCACTTT.

The rearrangement uses TRBV11-1 and TRBJ1-6; possible D gene TRBD1, 5 bases. Germline CDR1 and CDR2: SGHAT and FQDESV (reference sequence). V was cut by 3 bases and J by 6 bases, with 9 bases left in between. The CDR3 sequence is 14 residues long. CDR3 DNA sequence: TGTGCCAGCAGCTTTGGGGGACTTAATTCACCCCTCCACTTT. Its protein is CASSFGGLNSPLHF.

The chain couples TRBV30 to TRBJ2-1; 7 bases line up with TRBD2. J gave up 2 bases and V 0 bases, and 4 bases lay outside the gene matches. CDR1 and CDR2 from the germline V gene are GTSNPN and SVGIG (reference sequence). This CDR3 has 15 amino acids. The CDR3 bases are TGTGCCTGGAGTGTACACGGGGGGACCTACAATGAGCAGTTCTTC. Residues: CAWSVHGGTYNEQFF.

The rearrangement links TRBV11-3 to TRBJ2-2; no clear D. Between the trimmed V and J ends, which lost 1 base and 3 bases, there was a span of 3 bases. The length of the CDR3 is 13 residues. The germline V gene encodes CDR1 SGHNT and CDR2 YENEEA. CDR3 residues: CASSLGDTGELFF. CDR3 coding DNA: TGTGCCAGCAGCTTAGGGGACACCGGGGAGCTGTTTTTT.

For the CDR3, the DNA is TGTGCCAGCACGAGGGGGCGGTTTAGGGGCAATCAGCCCCAGCATTTT. It codes for CASTRGRFRGNQPQHF. The V call is TRBV28, the J call TRBJ1-5; TRBD1 agrees at 7 bases. This CDR3 is 16 amino acids long. The ends lost 7 bases at V and 2 bases at J; junction bases unmatched: 11. Germline V gene lookup returns CDR1 MDHEN and CDR2 SYDVKM.

This sequence joins TRBV4-1 and TRBJ1-1, with D possibly matching TRBD1 (6 bases). The CDR3 extends over 18 amino acids. CDR1 and CDR2 (germline): MGHRA, YSYEKL. V was clipped by 0 bases and J by 5 bases, with 22 bases between them. The CDR3 loop reads CASSQDLGGRRQVTEAFF. CDR3 in DNA: TGCGCCAGCAGCCAAGATCTAGGCGGACGGCGACAGGTGACTGAAGCTTTCTTT.

V usage is TRBV11-2 and J usage is TRBJ2-5; perhaps TRBD2 as D (6 bases). The CDR3 is 16 residues long. V lost 1 base to trimming and J lost 6 bases, with 18 bases between them. Germline CDR1 reads SGHAT; CDR2 reads FQNNGV. The CDR3 reads CASSLGLTGVMKTQYF. In nucleotides, the CDR3 is TGTGCCAGCAGCTTAGGCTTAACGGGGGTGATGAAGACCCAGTACTTC.

The J gene is TRBJ1-6, the V gene TRBV3-1 (or the pseudogene TRBV3-2), with D possibly matching TRBD1 (6 bases). Trimming shortened V by 4 bases and J by 5 bases, and 18 bases separated the two germline ends. This CDR3 contains 17 residues. The germline V gene encodes CDR1 LGHDT and CDR2 YNNKEL (reference sequence). The CDR3 nucleotides are TGTGCCAGCAGCCCCCGGGGGCAGAGACACCATAATTCACCCCTCCACTTT. Amino acids: CASSPRGQRHHNSPLHF.

V is TRBV27 and J is TRBJ2-7, with D perhaps TRBD2 (5 bases). Germline CDR1 MNHEY, CDR2 SMNVEV (reference sequence). The V gene lost 3 bases and the J gene lost 1 base, with 13 bases spanning the gap. The CDR3 spans 15 residues. CDR3 bases: TGTGCCAGCAGTTTTCAATCGGGGTGGTCCTACGAGCAGTACTTC. It translates to CASSFQSGWSYEQYF.